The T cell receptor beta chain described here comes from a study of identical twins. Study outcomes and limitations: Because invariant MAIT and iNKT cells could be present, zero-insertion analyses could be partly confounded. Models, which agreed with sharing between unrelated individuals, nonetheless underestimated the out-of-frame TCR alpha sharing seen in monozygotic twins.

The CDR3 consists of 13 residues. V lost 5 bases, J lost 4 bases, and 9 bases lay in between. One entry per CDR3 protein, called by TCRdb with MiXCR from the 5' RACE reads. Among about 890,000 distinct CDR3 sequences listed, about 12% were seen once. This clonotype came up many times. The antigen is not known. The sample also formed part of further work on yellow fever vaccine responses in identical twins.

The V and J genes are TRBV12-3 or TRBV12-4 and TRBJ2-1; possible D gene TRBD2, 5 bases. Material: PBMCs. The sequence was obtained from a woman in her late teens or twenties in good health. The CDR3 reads CASSSGRYNEQFF. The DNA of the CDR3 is TGTGCCAGCAGTAGCGGCCGATACAATGAGCAGTTCTTC.